This T cell receptor beta chain was sequenced during a study of blood T cell repertoires in COVID-19. Across the whole study: The cDNA or gDNA used as material had been derived from T cells, B-cell-depleted T cells, or PBMCs.

Trimming stripped 5 bases from V and 5 bases from J, with 15 bases between. Germline CDR1 and CDR2: LGHDT and YNNKEL (reference sequence). The length of the CDR3 is 15 residues. Authors' data handling: Reference gene primer amplification yielded estimated nucleated cell counts. TCRdb's table, derived via immunoSEQ multiplex PCR, lists solely in-frame clones and lacks some. The D gene and trimming were derived from the DNA, and the V and J assignments and clone size from that table. The sample carries roughly 150,000 clones, 75% to 90% recorded once. Material for sequencing was peripheral blood. The source is an elderly woman with acute or convalescent COVID-19. The V call is TRBV3-1 (or the pseudogene TRBV3-2), the J call TRBJ2-2; D is possibly TRBD2 (6 bases). The CDR3 DNA sequence: TGTGCCAGCAGCTACTATTCAGGGAGGACCGGGGAGCTGTTTTTT. This translates into CASSYYSGRTGELFF.